One sample yielded the 2 T cell receptor beta chains listed below, sequenced in a study of shared clonotypes between healthy human individuals. Terminally differentiated effector memory CD45RA+ cells were left out of the naive CD8 fraction, which was CD45RO-negative and positively selected for CCR7. Profiled with immunoSEQ multiplex PCR; TCRdb holds only in-frame clones, not every one. The sample records about 820,000 clones, about 92% being singletons. The specimen was naive CD8+ T cells sorted from blood. All receptors come from a man aged 30 to 45 in good health.

V is TRBV4-1 and J is TRBJ2-1, with 10 nucleotides matching TRBD2. CDR1 is MGHRA, CDR2 YSYEKL, per germline. There are 15 residues in the CDR3. V dropped 4 bases and J dropped 5; count of bases not matched to a gene: 5. In DNA, the CDR3 is TGCGCCAGCAGCCTCCTAGCGGGAGTCGACAATGAGCAGTTCTTC. It specifies CASSLLAGVDNEQFF.

Comments on this clone: The junction does not match germline at one end; this may be a read error. This rearrangement joins TRBV29-1 to TRBJ2-7, with 13 bases that match TRBD2. Germline V gene data show CDR1 as SQVTM and CDR2 as ANQGSEA. The CDR3 extends over 14 amino acids. CDR3 sequence reads: CSVEATSGRNEQYF. The CDR3 DNA is TGCAGCGTCGAAGCGACTAGCGGGAGGAACGAGCAGTACTTC.